One and the same sample provided the 5 T cell receptor beta chains below, sequenced in a study of human T cells and chemical hapten exposure. Regarding time point: patch test 3, about 24 weeks after DPC sensitization. Noted treatment: therapeutic diphenylcyclopropenone sensitization with weekly scalp DPC. TCRdb processed the RACE reads anew with MiXCR; each CDR3 protein has one entry. The sample includes 180,000 or so distinct CDR3 sequences, approximately 24% of them seen just once. The specimen comprised whole blood, sampled in connection with sensitization to the hapten diphenylcyclopropenone (DPC). The receptors here all came from a woman aged 40 to 50 with alopecia areata. Some clones in this sample may be carry-over from other donors' samples.

CDR3 protein: CASSPTGTGDGEKLFF. In DNA, the CDR3 is TGTGCCAGCAGTCCAACCGGGACAGGGGACGGAGAAAAACTGTTTTTT. This sequence joins TRBV28 and TRBJ1-4; TRBD1 matches at 10 bases. Unmatched junction bases numbered 11, after V lost 5 bases and J lost 8 bases. The CDR3 has 16 residues. The germline V gene encodes CDR1 MDHEN and CDR2 SYDVKM. Using reference TRBV28 and TRBJ1-4 for the parts outside the CDR3, the full variable domain is DVKVTQSSRYLVKRTGEKVFLECVQDMDHENMFWYRQDPGLGLRLIYFSYDVKMKEKGDIPEGYSVSREKKERFSLILESASTNQTSMYLCASSPTGTGDGEKLFFGSGTQLSVL.

This clonotype came up a few times. This rearrangement joins TRBV6-6 to TRBJ2-3; TRBD2 is a possible D gene (7 bases). V was pared by 2 bases and J by 4 bases, with 13 bases between. CDR3 length: 15 amino acids. CDR1 and CDR2 (germline): MNHNY, SVGAGI (reference sequence). CDR3 bases: TGTGCCAGCAGTTACGGGGGCGGGAGCTCAGATACGCAGTATTTT. Translating it yields CASSYGGGSSDTQYF.

The chain couples TRBV10-3 to TRBJ2-3; TRBD2 is a possible D gene (6 bases). Trimming removed 8 bases at V and 5 bases at J, with 23 bases between. The germline gives CDR1 ENHRY, CDR2 SYGVKD. The length of the CDR3 is 16 residues. Here the CDR3 reads CAIQPGSGSSVDTQYF. In DNA, the CDR3 is TGTGCCATCCAGCCCGGATCCGGGAGTTCAGTAGATACGCAGTATTTT.

This clonotype appeared many times. The chain combines TRBV27 with TRBJ1-1; the D gene is possibly TRBD1 (5 bases). Trimming removed 0 bases from V and 6 bases from J, with 11 bases in between. The CDR3 consists of 14 residues. CDR1 and CDR2 (germline): MNHEY, SMNVEV (reference sequence). CDR3 nucleotide sequence: TGTGCCAGCAGTTTATCGATGGGGGTGGCTGAAGCTTTCTTT. Its protein is CASSLSMGVAEAFF.

V and J are TRBV9 and TRBJ2-7, with TRBD1 as a possible D gene (6 bases). This CDR3 contains 19 residues. V lost 0 bases and J lost 0, with 22 bases in between. Per the germline V gene, CDR1 is SGDLS and CDR2 is YYNGEE. The CDR3 here is CASSVGASPPGTPSYEQYF. As DNA, the CDR3 is TGTGCCAGCAGCGTAGGCGCTAGTCCCCCCGGGACACCCTCCTACGAGCAGTACTTC.